This T cell receptor (beta chain) came from a study of blood T cell repertoires in COVID-19. Whole-study context: PBMCs, B-cell-depleted T cells, or T cells were the source of the cDNA or gDNA that made up the material.

Participant ages covered about 18 to 95 years across 24 US areas. In Cohort 3, a recovered donor had either two negative PCRs, clearance, or symptom resolution. Profiled with immunoSEQ multiplex PCR; TCRdb holds only in-frame clones, not every one. The sample contains 220,000 or so clones, approximately 83% of which appear only once. Looked up from germline, CDR1 is ENHRY and CDR2 is SYGVKD. CDR3 length: 14 amino acids. The V end lost 0 bases, the J end lost 5 bases, and 7 bases lay between the germline ends. V usage is TRBV10-3 and J usage is TRBJ1-4; D unresolved. The material sequenced was PBMCs or T cells enriched from blood (not recorded which). This receptor was identified in a woman in her fifties or sixties who had recovered from COVID-19. Here the CDR3 reads CAISESQINEKLFF. In DNA form, the CDR3 reads TGTGCCATCAGTGAGTCCCAGATAAATGAAAAACTGTTTTTT.